Shown below are 8 T cell receptor beta chains from a single sample sequenced in a study of PD-1 blockade in classical Hodgkin lymphoma. Exposure to brentuximab vedotin varied, and each patient had relapsed following autologous stem cell transplantation. Clones were read by immunoSEQ multiplex PCR, and TCRdb kept only the in-frame ones, dropping some. The table records tens of thousands of clones, roughly 89% of them present only once. The sequenced sample was peripheral blood mononuclear cells (PBMCs), obtained at baseline. These receptors were collected from a human donor with classical Hodgkin lymphoma.

This clone was counted a few times. The CDR3, as DNA: TGTGCCAGCAGGGCCCCGACAGGTATCCCAGATACGCAGTATTTT. It codes for CASRAPTGIPDTQYF. The rearrangement joins TRBV6-1 to TRBJ2-3, with a weak D call TRBD1 (6 bases). Trimming took off 6 bases at V and 4 bases at J, with 17 bases between the two ends. Germline V lookup: CDR1 MNHNS, CDR2 SASEGT. This CDR3 is built from 15 residues.

This clone was counted only a few times. The V call is TRBV19, the J call TRBJ1-1; 11 bases match TRBD1. In germline, CDR1 is LNHDA, CDR2 SQIVND (reference sequence). V lost 5 bases and J lost 6; bases outside the gene matches: 5. The CDR3 length is 14 residues. The CDR3 region has the DNA TGTGCCAGTAGTCCGCGGACAGGGGGCCCTGAAGCTTTCTTT. Protein: CASSPRTGGPEAFF. The variable domain in full, with the rest retrieved from reference TRBV19 and TRBJ1-1, is DGGITQSPKYLFRKEGQNVTLSCEQNLNHDAMYWYRQDPGQGLRLIYYSQIVNDFQKGDIAEGYSVSREKKESFPLTVTSAQKNPTAFYLCASSPRTGGPEAFFGQGTRLTVV.

The chain couples TRBV15 to TRBJ2-7, with 9 positions matching TRBD2. V gave up 5 bases and J gave up 2 bases; unmatched junction bases: 4. The CDR3 sequence is 14 residues long. Germline V gives CDR1 LNHNV, CDR2 YYDKDF (reference sequence). CDR3 amino acids: CATSETSGAYEQYF. DNA for the CDR3: TGTGCCACCAGCGAGACTAGCGGCGCCTACGAGCAGTACTTC.

The chain recombines TRBV7-2 with TRBJ1-2, with D tentatively TRBD1 (6 bases). V was cut by 2 bases and J by 2 bases, with 15 bases left in between. The germline V gene has CDR1 SGHTA and CDR2 FQGNSA. CDR3 length equals 16 residues. In DNA form, the CDR3 reads TGTGCCAGCAGCTTAAAACCGGGACACGCAAACTATGGCTACACCTTC. Translated: CASSLKPGHANYGYTF.

This chain joins TRBV28 and TRBJ2-7, with TRBD1 matching over 12 bases. Germline CDR1 and CDR2: MDHEN and SYDVKM. The CDR3 covers 13 residues. Trimming took 6 bases from V and 7 from J; bases not matched to a gene: 4. The CDR3 reads CASRGDRGREQYF. CDR3 sequence (DNA): TGTGCCAGCAGGGGGGACAGGGGGCGAGAGCAGTACTTC. The full variable domain, completed using reference TRBV28 and TRBJ2-7, is DVKVTQSSRYLVKRTGEKVFLECVQDMDHENMFWYRQDPGLGLRLIYFSYDVKMKEKGDIPEGYSVSREKKERFSLILESASTNQTSMYLCASRGDRGREQYFGPGTRLTVT.

This CDR3 reads CASSSKGPGNSPLHF. CDR3 coding DNA: TGTGCCAGCAGCTCGAAGGGGCCCGGGAATTCACCCCTCCACTTT. J is TRBJ1-6 and V is TRBV7-9; D possibly corresponds to TRBD1 (5 bases). The germline V and J ends were trimmed by 4 bases and 7 bases, with 14 bases remaining between them. In germline, CDR1 is SEHNR, CDR2 FQNEAQ (reference sequence). The CDR3 spans 15 residues.

The chain recombines TRBV28 with TRBJ2-3; tentative D call: TRBD1 (7 bases). Trimming cost V 6 bases and J 6 bases, with 34 bases left between them. The CDR3 is 20 amino acids. The germline CDR1 and CDR2 sequences are MDHEN and SYDVKM. The DNA for the CDR3 is TGTGCCAGCAGCTCACCCGGGTCCCAAATCCTCAGGGGGGCATGGGATACGCAGTATTTT. Protein sequence: CASSSPGSQILRGAWDTQYF.

This clone was seen a few times. The chain is built from TRBV7-9 and TRBJ1-2, with a tentative D call TRBD1 (5 bases). The CDR3 has 13 amino acids. CDR1 and CDR2 (germline): SEHNR, FQNEAQ (reference sequence). Trimming removed 3 bases from V and 7 bases from J, with 12 bases in between. The CDR3 DNA is TGTGCCAGCAGCTTGGCAGGGTATGGTGGCTACACCTTC. Amino acid sequence: CASSLAGYGGYTF.